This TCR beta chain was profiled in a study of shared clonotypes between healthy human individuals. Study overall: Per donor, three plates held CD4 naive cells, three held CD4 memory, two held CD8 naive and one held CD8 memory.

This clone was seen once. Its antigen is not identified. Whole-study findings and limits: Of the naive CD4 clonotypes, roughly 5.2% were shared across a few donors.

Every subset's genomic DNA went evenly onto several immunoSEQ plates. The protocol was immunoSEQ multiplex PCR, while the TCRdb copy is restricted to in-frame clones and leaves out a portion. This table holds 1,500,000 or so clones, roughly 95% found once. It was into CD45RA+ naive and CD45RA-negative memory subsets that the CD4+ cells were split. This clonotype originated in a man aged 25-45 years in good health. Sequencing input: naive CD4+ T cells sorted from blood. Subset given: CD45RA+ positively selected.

The CDR3 here is CAPIPHQARDSGANVLTF. The CDR3 coding sequence is TGTGCCCCCATCCCTCACCAGGCACGGGACTCCGGGGCCAACGTCCTGACTTTC. The chain has TRBV18 and TRBJ2-6; D possibly corresponds to TRBD2 (6 bases). This CDR3 contains 18 residues. From germline, CDR1 is KGHSH and CDR2 LQKENI. Trimming took 11 bases from V and 4 from J, leaving 27 bases between them.